This is a list of T cell receptor beta chains from one sample in a study of shared clonotypes between healthy human individuals. Data came from immunoSEQ multiplex PCR; TCRdb stores just in-frame clones and leaves some out. This table has 2 million to 2.5 million clones, about nine tenths appearing once. Sequencing was performed on naive CD4+ T cells from PBMCs. The receptors shown here come from a man younger than 30 in good health. Some clones in this sample may be carry-over from other donors' samples. CDR3s include the opening cysteine and the closing phenylalanine or tryptophan. The D gene is left open where the match is weak. Size is omitted from some rows. Given values are once, few, many or a class for expanded clones.

cdr3_aa	cdr3_nt	v_call	d_call	j_call	clone_size
CASSMEGGSNQPQHF	TGTGCCAGTAGTATGGAGGGGGGTAGCAATCAGCCCCAGCATTTT	TRBV19	.	TRBJ1-5	few
CASSPQRAPNTGELFF	TGTGCCAGCTCACCACAGAGGGCACCGAACACCGGGGAGCTGTTTTTT	TRBV18	.	TRBJ2-2	once
CASSYSTRDYEQYF	TGTGCCAGCAGTTACTCGACGAGGGATTACGAGCAGTACTTC	TRBV6-6	.	TRBJ2-7	.
CASSSGLAVGAQYF	TGTGCCAGCAGCTCAGGACTAGCGGTCGGGGCCCAGTACTTC	TRBV7-2	TRBD2	TRBJ2-5	.
CASSYGQIYGYTF	TGTGCCAGCAGCTACGGACAGATCTATGGCTACACCTTC	TRBV5-4	.	TRBJ1-2	.
CASSQGGNTQYF	TGCGCCAGCAGCCAAGGGGGAAATACGCAGTATTTT	TRBV4-1	.	TRBJ2-3	.
CASKRTSGGTDTQYF	TGTGCCAGTAAAAGGACTAGCGGAGGCACAGATACGCAGTATTTT	TRBV19	TRBD2	TRBJ2-3	.
CASSPGLAGGFLTDTQYF	TGTGCCAGCAGTCCGGGACTAGCGGGAGGGTTCCTCACAGATACGCAGTATTTT	TRBV28	TRBD2	TRBJ2-3	.
CASSVIEPKGVFYTF	TGTGCCAGCAGTGTGATAGAACCTAAGGGGGTTTTCTACACCTTC	TRBV25-1	.	TRBJ1-2	.
CASSPGATEWHTEAFF	TGCGCCAGCAGCCCCGGCGCAACCGAGTGGCACACTGAAGCTTTCTTT	TRBV5-1	.	TRBJ1-1	.
CSVDRGSYEQYF	TGCAGCGTTGACAGGGGTTCCTACGAGCAGTACTTC	TRBV29-1	.	TRBJ2-7	.
CASSAQGGNQPQHF	TGTGCCAGCAGTGCACAGGGGGGCAATCAGCCCCAGCATTTT	TRBV27	TRBD1	TRBJ1-5	.
CASSAVPDTQYF	TGCGCCAGCAGCGCGGTCCCGGATACGCAGTATTTT	TRBV5-1	.	TRBJ2-3	.
CASSLGVGTARTGELFF	TGCGCCAGCAGCTTGGGTGTCGGGACAGCGAGGACCGGGGAGCTGTTTTTT	TRBV5-1	TRBD1	TRBJ2-2	.
CASSQEPGLAGTDTQYF	TGTGCCAGCAGCCAAGAGCCGGGACTAGCGGGCACAGATACGCAGTATTTT	TRBV4-2	TRBD2	TRBJ2-3	.
CASSPGGPRGTEAFF	TGTGCCAGCAGCCCCGGCGGGCCGAGGGGCACTGAAGCTTTCTTT	TRBV11-3	.	TRBJ1-1	.
CASSEGLADTSGGQFF	TGTGCCAGCAGCGAGGGACTAGCGGACACCTCGGGAGGGCAGTTCTTC	TRBV9	TRBD2	TRBJ2-1	.
CASSLDAGMVQARTEAFF	TGTGCCAGCAGCTTAGACGCCGGGATGGTACAGGCTCGCACTGAAGCTTTCTTT	TRBV7-2	.	TRBJ1-1	.
CASVLYPRTGDNQPQHF	TGCGCCAGCGTCCTATACCCTCGGACAGGGGACAATCAGCCCCAGCATTTT	TRBV23-1	TRBD1	TRBJ1-5	.
CASSQDRTRSSGANVLTF	TGCGCCAGCAGCCAAGATAGGACCCGGAGCTCTGGGGCCAACGTCCTGACTTTC	TRBV4-1	.	TRBJ2-6	.
CASSPTTGTNQPQHF	TGTGCCAGCAGCCCAACGACAGGGACGAATCAGCCCCAGCATTTT	TRBV28	TRBD1	TRBJ1-5	once
CASSTRTGLNQPQHF	TGTGCCAGCAGCACGAGGACAGGGCTCAATCAGCCCCAGCATTTT	TRBV7-2	TRBD1	TRBJ1-5	.
CASSLGAGGPLHEQFF	TGTGCCAGCAGCTTAGGTGCGGGAGGGCCTCTTCATGAGCAGTTCTTC	TRBV7-8	TRBD2	TRBJ2-1	.
CASSLLGLYGYTF	TGTGCCAGCAGCTTATTGGGACTCTATGGCTACACCTTC	TRBV7-2	.	TRBJ1-2	.
CASSHRAGPQETQYF	TGTGCCAGCAGCCACCGGGCGGGACCTCAAGAGACCCAGTACTTC	TRBV6-5	.	TRBJ2-5	few
CAGQVYGYTF	TGCGCGGGACAGGTTTATGGCTACACCTTC	TRBV20-1	TRBD1	TRBJ1-2	once
CASSPEGPSGQYF	TGTGCCAGCAGTCCAGAGGGTCCTTCGGGGCAGTACTTC	TRBV2	.	TRBJ2-7	.
CASSNSGNTEAFF	TGTGCCAGCAGCAACAGTGGGAACACTGAAGCTTTCTTT	TRBV21-1	.	TRBJ1-1	.
CASSEEAGETQYF	TGTGCCAGCAGTGAAGAAGCGGGTGAGACCCAGTACTTC	TRBV2	.	TRBJ2-5	.
CASSRGQFYEQYF	TGCGCCAGCAGTCGTGGACAGTTCTACGAGCAGTACTTC	TRBV23-1	.	TRBJ2-7	.
CASSPRTSGSYEQYF	TGTGCCAGCAGCCCGCGGACTAGCGGCTCCTACGAGCAGTACTTC	TRBV7-2	TRBD2	TRBJ2-7	.
CASSERQGTSTDTQYF	TGTGCCAGCAGTGAAAGACAGGGAACTAGCACAGATACGCAGTATTTT	TRBV6-4	TRBD1	TRBJ2-3	.
CASSPPGSQETQYF	TGTGCCAGCAGCCCACCCGGCAGCCAAGAGACCCAGTACTTC	TRBV9	.	TRBJ2-5	.
CASSLGDSRGYTF	TGCGCCAGCAGCTTAGGGGACTCCCGGGGCTACACCTTC	TRBV5-1	.	TRBJ1-2	.
CASSPRGGGEETQYF	TGTGCCAGCAGCCCGAGGGGAGGGGGCGAGGAGACCCAGTACTTC	TRBV7-9	.	TRBJ2-5	.
CASSVARTGRETQYF	TGTGCCAGCAGCGTAGCTCGGACAGGGAGGGAGACCCAGTACTTC	TRBV9	TRBD1	TRBJ2-5	once
CAWRLNSYNSPLHF	TGTGCCTGGAGATTAAACTCCTATAATTCACCCCTCCACTTT	TRBV30	.	TRBJ1-6	.
CASSARGGGYTF	TGTGCCAGTAGTGCCAGGGGAGGCGGCTACACCTTC	TRBV19	.	TRBJ1-2	.
CASSLGLAGAGELFF	TGTGCCAGCAGCTTGGGACTAGCGGGAGCCGGGGAGCTGTTTTTT	TRBV7-3	TRBD2	TRBJ2-2	.
CASSSFARLSPQFF	TGTGCCAGCAGTTCCTTCGCTCGTTTATCCCCGCAGTTCTTC	TRBV27	.	TRBJ2-1	.
CASTSSGQGYNEQFF	TGTGCCAGTACCTCTAGCGGCCAGGGGTACAATGAGCAGTTCTTC	TRBV19	.	TRBJ2-1	.
CASSPSDRGQYEQYF	TGTGCCAGCTCACCATCGGACAGGGGACAATACGAGCAGTACTTC	TRBV18	TRBD1	TRBJ2-7	.
CASSSGLADYNEQFF	TGTGCCAGCAGCTCGGGACTAGCGGATTACAATGAGCAGTTCTTC	TRBV7-8	TRBD2	TRBJ2-1	.
CASSLGGRSGANVLTF	TGTGCCAGCAGCTTAGGAGGTCGCTCTGGGGCCAACGTCCTGACTTTC	TRBV7-9	.	TRBJ2-6	.
CASSLMSGSEEQYF	TGTGCCAGCAGCTTAATGTCAGGGTCGGAGGAGCAGTACTTC	TRBV7-3	.	TRBJ2-7	.
CASSRQGWNTEAFF	TGTGCCAGCAGCCGACAGGGGTGGAACACTGAAGCTTTCTTT	TRBV9	TRBD1	TRBJ1-1	.
CATARPGTDTQYF	TGCGCCACAGCCCGTCCTGGGACAGATACGCAGTATTTT	TRBV10-1	.	TRBJ2-3	.
CASSGDGDGYTF	TGTGCCAGCAGTGGGGACGGGGATGGCTACACCTTC	TRBV2	.	TRBJ1-2	few
CASLRGWTGPSYEQYF	TGCGCCAGTCTTCGTGGATGGACAGGGCCTTCCTACGAGCAGTACTTC	TRBV23-1	TRBD1	TRBJ2-7	.
CASSISGTATDTQYF	TGTGCCAGTAGTATAAGCGGGACAGCCACAGATACGCAGTATTTT	TRBV19	.	TRBJ2-3	.
CASSPRIDPGHEQYF	TGTGCCAGCTCACCGAGGATAGACCCCGGCCACGAGCAGTACTTC	TRBV18	.	TRBJ2-7	.